This T cell receptor (beta chain) was found in a study of T cell changes during pregnancy in multiple sclerosis. Here immunoSEQ multiplex PCR was the method, and the copy in TCRdb shows in-frame clones only, minus some. The sample has roughly 40,000 clones; more than 85% are singletons. The CDR3 length is 16 residues. The germline CDR1 and CDR2 sequences are WNHNN and SYGVQD (reference sequence). V lost 6 bases and J lost 4; bases outside the gene matches: 12. The input for sequencing was CD4+ T cells from peripheral blood mononuclear cells, taken after pregnancy. The clonotype was recovered from a female donor in good health, enrolled as a control in a pregnancy study. The gene calls are TRBV10-1 and TRBJ1-5; 7 nucleotides agree with TRBD1. CDR3 sequence: CASRTIRDRMNQPQHF. The CDR3 bases are TGCGCCAGCAGGACGATCCGGGACAGAATGAATCAGCCCCAGCATTTT.